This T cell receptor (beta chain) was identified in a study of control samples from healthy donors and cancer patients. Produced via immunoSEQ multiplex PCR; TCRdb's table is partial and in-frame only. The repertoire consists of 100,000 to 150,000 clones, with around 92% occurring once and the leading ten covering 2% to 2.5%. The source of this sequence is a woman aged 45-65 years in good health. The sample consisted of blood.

The CDR3 here is CASSQGASNQPQHF. CDR3 coding DNA: TGTGCCAGCAGCCAGGGGGCCAGCAATCAGCCCCAGCATTTT. V usage is TRBV4-2 and J usage is TRBJ1-5; tentatively, D is TRBD1 (6 bases). This CDR3 is built from 14 residues. Trimming took 3 bases from V and 1 from J, leaving 7 bases between them. Germline V CDR1 and CDR2: LGHNA, YNFKEQ.